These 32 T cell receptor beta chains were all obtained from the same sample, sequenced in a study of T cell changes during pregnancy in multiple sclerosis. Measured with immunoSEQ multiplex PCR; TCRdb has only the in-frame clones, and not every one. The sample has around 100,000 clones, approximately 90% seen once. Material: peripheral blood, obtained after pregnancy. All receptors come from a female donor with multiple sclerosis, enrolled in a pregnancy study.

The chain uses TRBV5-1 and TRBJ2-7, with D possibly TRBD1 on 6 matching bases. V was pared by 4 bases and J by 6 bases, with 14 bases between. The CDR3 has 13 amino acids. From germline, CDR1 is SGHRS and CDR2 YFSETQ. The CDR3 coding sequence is TGCGCCAGCAGCCTGCCCGGGACACCCGAGCAGTACTTC. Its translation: CASSLPGTPEQYF.

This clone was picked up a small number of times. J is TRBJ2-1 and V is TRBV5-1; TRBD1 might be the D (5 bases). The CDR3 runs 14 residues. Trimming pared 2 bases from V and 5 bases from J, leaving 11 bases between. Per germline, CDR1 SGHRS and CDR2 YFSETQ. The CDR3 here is CASSFMTADNEQFF. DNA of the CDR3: TGCGCCAGCAGCTTCATGACAGCCGACAATGAGCAGTTCTTC.

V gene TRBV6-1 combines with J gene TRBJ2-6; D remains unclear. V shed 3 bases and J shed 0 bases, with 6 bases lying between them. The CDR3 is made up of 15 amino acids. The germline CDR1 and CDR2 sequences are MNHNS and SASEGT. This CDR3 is CASSDPGSGANVLTF. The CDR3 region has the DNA TGTGCCAGCAGTGACCCGGGCTCTGGGGCCAACGTCCTGACTTTC.

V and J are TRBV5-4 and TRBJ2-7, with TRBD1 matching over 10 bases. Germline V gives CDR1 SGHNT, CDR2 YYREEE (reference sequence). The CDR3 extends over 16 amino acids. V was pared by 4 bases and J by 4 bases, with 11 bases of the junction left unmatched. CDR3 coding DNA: TGTGCCAGCAGCGCGGGCCCCGGGACAGGGGTATACGAGCAGTACTTC. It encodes CASSAGPGTGVYEQYF.

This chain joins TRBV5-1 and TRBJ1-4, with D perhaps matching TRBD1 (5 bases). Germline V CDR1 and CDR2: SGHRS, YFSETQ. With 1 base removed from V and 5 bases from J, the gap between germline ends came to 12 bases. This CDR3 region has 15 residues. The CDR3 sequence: CASSLLGQTNEKLFF. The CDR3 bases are TGCGCCAGCAGCTTGCTGGGGCAGACAAATGAAAAACTGTTTTTT.

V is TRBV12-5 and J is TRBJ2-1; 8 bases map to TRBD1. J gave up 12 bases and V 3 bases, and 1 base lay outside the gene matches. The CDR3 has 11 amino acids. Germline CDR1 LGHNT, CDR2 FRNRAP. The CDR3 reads CASGFGTGQFF. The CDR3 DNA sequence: TGTGCTAGTGGTTTCGGGACAGGGCAGTTCTTC. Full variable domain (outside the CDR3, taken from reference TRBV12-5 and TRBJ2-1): DARVTQTPRHKVTEMGQEVTMRCQPILGHNTVFWYRQTMMQGLELLAYFRNRAPLDDSGMPKDRFSAEMPDATLATLKIQPSEPRDSAVYFCASGFGTGQFFGPGTRLTVL.

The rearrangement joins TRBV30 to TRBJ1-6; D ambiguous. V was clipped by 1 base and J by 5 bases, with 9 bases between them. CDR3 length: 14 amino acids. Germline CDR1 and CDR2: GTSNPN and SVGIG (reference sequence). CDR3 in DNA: TGTGCCTGGAGTGGCGGCCGAGATAATTCACCCCTCCACTTT. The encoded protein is CAWSGGRDNSPLHF.

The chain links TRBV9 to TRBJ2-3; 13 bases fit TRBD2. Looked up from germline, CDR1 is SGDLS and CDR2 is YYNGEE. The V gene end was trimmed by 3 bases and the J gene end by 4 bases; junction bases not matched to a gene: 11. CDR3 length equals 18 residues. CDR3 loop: CASSDGTSGVQHPDTQYF. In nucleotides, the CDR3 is TGTGCCAGCAGCGACGGGACTAGCGGGGTCCAGCACCCAGATACGCAGTATTTT.

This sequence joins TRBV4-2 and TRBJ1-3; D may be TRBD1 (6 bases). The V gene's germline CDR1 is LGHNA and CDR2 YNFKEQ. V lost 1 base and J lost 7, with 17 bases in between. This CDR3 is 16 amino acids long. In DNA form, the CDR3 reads TGTGCCAGCAGCCAAGTCCTCCGGACGCAGGGGAACACCATATATTTT. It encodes CASSQVLRTQGNTIYF.

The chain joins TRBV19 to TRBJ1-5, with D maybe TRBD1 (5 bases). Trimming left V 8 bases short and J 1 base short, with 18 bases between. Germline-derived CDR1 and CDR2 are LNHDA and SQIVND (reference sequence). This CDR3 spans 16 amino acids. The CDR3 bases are TGTGCCAGTGATAACGGGGGAGGAGGGAGCAATCAGCCCCAGCATTTT. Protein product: CASDNGGGGSNQPQHF. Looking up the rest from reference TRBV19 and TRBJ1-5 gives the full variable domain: DGGITQSPKYLFRKEGQNVTLSCEQNLNHDAMYWYRQDPGQGLRLIYYSQIVNDFQKGDIAEGYSVSREKKESFPLTVTSAQKNPTAFYLCASDNGGGGSNQPQHFGDGTRLSIL.

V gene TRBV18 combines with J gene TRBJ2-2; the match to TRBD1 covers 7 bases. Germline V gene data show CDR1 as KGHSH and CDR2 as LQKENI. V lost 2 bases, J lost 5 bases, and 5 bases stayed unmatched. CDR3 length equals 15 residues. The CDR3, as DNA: TGTGCCAGCTCACCAGGGACAGCCTTAACCGGGGAGCTGTTTTTT. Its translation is CASSPGTALTGELFF.

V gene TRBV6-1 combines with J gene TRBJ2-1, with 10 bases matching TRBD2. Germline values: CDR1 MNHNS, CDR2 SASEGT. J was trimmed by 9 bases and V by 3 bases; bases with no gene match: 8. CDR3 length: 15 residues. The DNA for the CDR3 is TGTGCCAGCAGTGATCTAAGCGGGGGGGCCGGTGAGCAGTTCTTC. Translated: CASSDLSGGAGEQFF.

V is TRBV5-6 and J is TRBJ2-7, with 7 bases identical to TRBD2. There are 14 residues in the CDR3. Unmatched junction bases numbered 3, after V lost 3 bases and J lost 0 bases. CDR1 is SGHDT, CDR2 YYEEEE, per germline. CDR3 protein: CASSWGGTSYEQYF. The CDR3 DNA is TGTGCCAGCAGCTGGGGGGGAACCTCCTACGAGCAGTACTTC.

The CDR3 loop reads CSVETPGGYTF. CDR3 nucleotide sequence: TGCAGCGTTGAGACACCCGGCGGCTACACCTTC. This chain links TRBV29-1 with TRBJ1-2; no clear D gene. V was pared by 3 bases and J by 8 bases, with 10 bases between. Per germline, CDR1 SQVTM and CDR2 ANQGSEA. This CDR3 is 11 amino acids long. Combining the CDR3 with reference TRBV29-1 and TRBJ1-2 gives the whole variable domain SAVISQKPSRDICQRGTSLTIQCQVDSQVTMMFWYRQQPGQSLTLIATANQGSEATYESGFVIDKFPISRPNLTFSTLTVSNMSPEDSSIYLCSVETPGGYTFGSGTRLTVV.

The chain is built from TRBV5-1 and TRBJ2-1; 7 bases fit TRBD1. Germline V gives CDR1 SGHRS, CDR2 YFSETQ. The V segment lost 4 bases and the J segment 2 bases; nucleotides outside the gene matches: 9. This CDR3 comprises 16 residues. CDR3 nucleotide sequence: TGCGCCAGCAGCGAGTTTGGGACAGTCACCTACAATGAGCAGTTCTTC. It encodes CASSEFGTVTYNEQFF.

CDR3 residues: CAISESVDRGYNYEQYF. DNA of the CDR3: TGTGCCATCAGTGAGTCGGTTGACAGGGGGTACAACTACGAGCAGTACTTC. The chain links TRBV10-3 to TRBJ2-7; 9 bases align to TRBD1. The ends lost 0 bases at V and 3 bases at J; junction bases unmatched: 9. Germline V gene lookup returns CDR1 ENHRY and CDR2 SYGVKD. There are 17 residues in the CDR3.

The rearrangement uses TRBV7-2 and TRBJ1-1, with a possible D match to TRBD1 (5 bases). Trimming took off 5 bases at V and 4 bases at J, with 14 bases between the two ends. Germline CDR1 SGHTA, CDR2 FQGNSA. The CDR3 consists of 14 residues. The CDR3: CASSRVAGGTEAFF. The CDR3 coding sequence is TGTGCCAGCAGCCGCGTTGCGGGGGGCACTGAAGCTTTCTTT.

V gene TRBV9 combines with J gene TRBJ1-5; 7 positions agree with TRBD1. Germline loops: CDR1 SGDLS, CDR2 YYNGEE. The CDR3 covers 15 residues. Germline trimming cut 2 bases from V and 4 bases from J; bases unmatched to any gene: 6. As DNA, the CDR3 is TGTGCCAGCAGCGTCTCGGACAGGAGGAATCAGCCCCAGCATTTT. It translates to CASSVSDRRNQPQHF.

CDR3 coding DNA: TGTGCCAGCAGCCTCAGTGGGCAGGGAGGGACTGAAGCTTTCTTT. Encoded protein: CASSLSGQGGTEAFF. The J gene is TRBJ1-1, the V gene TRBV7-6, with a weak D call TRBD1 (5 bases). The length of the CDR3 is 15 residues. CDR1 and CDR2 (germline): SGHVS, FNYEAQ. The ends were cut back, 5 bases at V and 5 bases at J, with 18 bases in the middle.

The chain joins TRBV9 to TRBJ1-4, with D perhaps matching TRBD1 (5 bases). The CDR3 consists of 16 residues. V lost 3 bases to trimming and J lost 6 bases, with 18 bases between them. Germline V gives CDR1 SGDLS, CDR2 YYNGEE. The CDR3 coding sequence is TGTGCCAGCAGCGACGGAGGGGCAGGGCGGGATGAAAAACTGTTTTTT. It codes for CASSDGGAGRDEKLFF.

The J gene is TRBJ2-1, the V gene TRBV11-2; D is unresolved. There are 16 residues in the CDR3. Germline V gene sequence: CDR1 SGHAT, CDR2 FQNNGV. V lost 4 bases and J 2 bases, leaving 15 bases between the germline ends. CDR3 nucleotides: TGTGCCAGCAGCTCCCTGGTGGAGAACCCCTACAATGAGCAGTTCTTC. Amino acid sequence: CASSSLVENPYNEQFF.

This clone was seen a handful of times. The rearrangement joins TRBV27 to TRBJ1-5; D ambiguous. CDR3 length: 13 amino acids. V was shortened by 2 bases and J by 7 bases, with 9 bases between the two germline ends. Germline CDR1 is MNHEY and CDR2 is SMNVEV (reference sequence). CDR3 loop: CASSLGQRQPQHF. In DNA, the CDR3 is TGTGCCAGCAGTTTAGGCCAGCGGCAGCCCCAGCATTTT.

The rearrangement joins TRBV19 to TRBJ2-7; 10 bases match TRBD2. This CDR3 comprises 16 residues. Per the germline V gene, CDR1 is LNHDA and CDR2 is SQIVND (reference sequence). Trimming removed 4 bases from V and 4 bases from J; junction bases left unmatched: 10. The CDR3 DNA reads TGTGCCAGTAGTACGTCTAGCGGGGGTTACGATTACGAGCAGTACTTC. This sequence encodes CASSTSSGGYDYEQYF.

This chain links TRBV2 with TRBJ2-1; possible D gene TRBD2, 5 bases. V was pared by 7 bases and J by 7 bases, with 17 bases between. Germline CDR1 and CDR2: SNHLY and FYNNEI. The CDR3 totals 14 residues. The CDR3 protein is CASKSDSSGNEQFF. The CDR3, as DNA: TGTGCCAGCAAATCCGACTCATCGGGGAATGAGCAGTTCTTC.

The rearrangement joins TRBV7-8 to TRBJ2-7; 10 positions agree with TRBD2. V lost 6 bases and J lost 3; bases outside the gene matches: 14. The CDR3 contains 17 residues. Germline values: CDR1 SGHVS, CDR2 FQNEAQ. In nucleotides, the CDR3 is TGTGCCAGCAGTTTCAACCAGAGGCTAGCGGGAGACTACGAGCAGTACTTC. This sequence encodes CASSFNQRLAGDYEQYF. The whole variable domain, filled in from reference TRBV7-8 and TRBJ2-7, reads GAGVSQSPRYKVAKRGQDVALRCDPISGHVSLFWYQQALGQGPEFLTYFQNEAQLDKSGLPSDRFFAERPEGSVSTLKIQRTQQEDSAVYLCASSFNQRLAGDYEQYFGPGTRLTVT.

CDR3 in amino acids: CAISPDAANEKLFF. The CDR3 DNA is TGTGCCATCAGCCCAGACGCGGCTAATGAAAAACTGTTTTTT. J is TRBJ1-4 and V is TRBV10-3; D not resolved. V was cut by 6 bases and J by 3 bases, with 11 bases left in between. This CDR3 has 14 amino acids. Germline CDR1 reads ENHRY; CDR2 reads SYGVKD.

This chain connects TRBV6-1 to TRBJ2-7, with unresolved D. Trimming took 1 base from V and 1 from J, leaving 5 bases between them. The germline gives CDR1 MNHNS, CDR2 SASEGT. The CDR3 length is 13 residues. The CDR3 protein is CASSEGLSYEQYF. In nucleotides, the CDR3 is TGTGCCAGCAGTGAAGGGCTTTCCTACGAGCAGTACTTC.

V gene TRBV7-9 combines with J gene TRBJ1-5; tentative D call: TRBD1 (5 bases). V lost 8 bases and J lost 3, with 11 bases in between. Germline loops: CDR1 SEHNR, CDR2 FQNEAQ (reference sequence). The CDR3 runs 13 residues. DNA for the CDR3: TGTGCCAGCGGGAAGACAGACAATCAGCCCCAGCATTTT. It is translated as CASGKTDNQPQHF.

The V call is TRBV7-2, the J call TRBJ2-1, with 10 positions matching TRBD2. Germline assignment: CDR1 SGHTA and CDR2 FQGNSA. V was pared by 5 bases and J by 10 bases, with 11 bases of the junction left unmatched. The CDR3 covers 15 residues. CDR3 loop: CASSSLAGAGSEQFF. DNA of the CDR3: TGTGCCAGCAGCAGCCTAGCGGGGGCCGGCTCGGAGCAGTTCTTC. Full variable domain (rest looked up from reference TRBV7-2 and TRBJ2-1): GAGVSQSPSNKVTEKGKDVELRCDPISGHTALYWYRQSLGQGLEFLIYFQGNSAPDKSGLPSDRFSAERTGGSVSTLTIQRTQQEDSAVYLCASSSLAGAGSEQFFGPGTRLTVL.

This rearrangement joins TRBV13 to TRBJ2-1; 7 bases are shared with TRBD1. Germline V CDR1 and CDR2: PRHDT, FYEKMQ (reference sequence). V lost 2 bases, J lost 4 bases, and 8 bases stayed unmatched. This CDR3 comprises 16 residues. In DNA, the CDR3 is TGTGCCAGCAGCTTATCCTCCGGGACAGAATACAATGAGCAGTTCTTC. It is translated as CASSLSSGTEYNEQFF.

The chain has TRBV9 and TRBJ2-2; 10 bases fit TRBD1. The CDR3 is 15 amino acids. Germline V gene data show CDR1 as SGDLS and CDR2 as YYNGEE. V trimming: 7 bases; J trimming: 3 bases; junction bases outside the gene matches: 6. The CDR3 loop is CASETGTGDTGELFF. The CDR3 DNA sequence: TGTGCCAGCGAAACCGGGACAGGGGACACCGGGGAGCTGTTTTTT. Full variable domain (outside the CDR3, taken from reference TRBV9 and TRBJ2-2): DSGVTQTPKHLITATGQRVTLRCSPRSGDLSVYWYQQSLDQGLQFLIQYYNGEERAKGNILERFSAQQFPDLHSELNLSSLELGDSALYFCASETGTGDTGELFFGEGSRLTVL.

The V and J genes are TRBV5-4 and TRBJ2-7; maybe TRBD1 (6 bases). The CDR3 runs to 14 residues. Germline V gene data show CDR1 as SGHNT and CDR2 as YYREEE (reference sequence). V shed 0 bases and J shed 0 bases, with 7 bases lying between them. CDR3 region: CASSLDRASYEQYF. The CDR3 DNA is TGTGCCAGCAGCTTGGACAGGGCCTCCTACGAGCAGTACTTC. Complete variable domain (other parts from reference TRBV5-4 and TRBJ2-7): ETGVTQSPTHLIKTRGQQVTLRCSSQSGHNTVSWYQQALGQGPQFIFQYYREEENGRGNFPPRFSGLQFPNYSSELNVNALELDDSALYLCASSLDRASYEQYFGPGTRLTVT.